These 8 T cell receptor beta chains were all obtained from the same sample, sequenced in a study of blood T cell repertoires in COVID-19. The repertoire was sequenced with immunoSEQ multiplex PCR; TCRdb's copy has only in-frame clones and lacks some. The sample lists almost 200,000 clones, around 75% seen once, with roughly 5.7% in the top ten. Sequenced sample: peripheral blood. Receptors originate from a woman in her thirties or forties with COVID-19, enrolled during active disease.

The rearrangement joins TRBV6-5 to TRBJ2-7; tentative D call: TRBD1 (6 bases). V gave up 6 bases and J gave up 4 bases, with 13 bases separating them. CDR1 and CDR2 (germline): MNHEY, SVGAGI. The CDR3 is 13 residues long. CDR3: CASSQTGPYEQYF. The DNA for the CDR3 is TGTGCCAGCAGCCAAACAGGGCCTTACGAGCAGTACTTC.

The CDR3 region is CASSSNTGVGNTIYF. Written as DNA, the CDR3 is TGTGCCAGCTCATCAAACACAGGGGTTGGAAACACCATATATTTT. The genes are TRBV18 and TRBJ1-3; 7 positions match TRBD1. CDR1 and CDR2 from the germline V gene are KGHSH and LQKENI. The CDR3 covers 15 residues. V trimming: 5 bases; J trimming: 3 bases; junction bases outside the gene matches: 7.

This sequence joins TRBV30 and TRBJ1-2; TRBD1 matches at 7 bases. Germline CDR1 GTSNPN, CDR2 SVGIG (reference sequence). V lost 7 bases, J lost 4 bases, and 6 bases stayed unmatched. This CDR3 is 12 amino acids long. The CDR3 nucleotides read TGTGCCTTTTCAGGGGGAGTCTATGGCTACACCTTC. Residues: CAFSGGVYGYTF.

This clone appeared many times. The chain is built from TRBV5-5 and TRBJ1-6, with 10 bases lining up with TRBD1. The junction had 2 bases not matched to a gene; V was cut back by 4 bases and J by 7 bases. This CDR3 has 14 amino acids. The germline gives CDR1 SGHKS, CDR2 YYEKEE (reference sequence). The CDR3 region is CASSADRGNSPLHF. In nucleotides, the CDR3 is TGTGCCAGCAGCGCGGACAGGGGGAATTCACCCCTCCACTTT.

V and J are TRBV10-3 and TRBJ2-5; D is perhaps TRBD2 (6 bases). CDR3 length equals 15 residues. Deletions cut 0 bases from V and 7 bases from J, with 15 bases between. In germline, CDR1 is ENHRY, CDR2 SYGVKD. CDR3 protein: CAISESTREPGTQYF. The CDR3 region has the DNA TGTGCCATCAGTGAGTCGACCCGGGAGCCTGGGACCCAGTACTTC.

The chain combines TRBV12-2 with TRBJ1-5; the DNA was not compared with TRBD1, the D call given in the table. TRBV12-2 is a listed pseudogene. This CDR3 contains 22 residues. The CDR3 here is CASRLGNTVAKQGNRWNQPQHF. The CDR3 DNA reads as TGTGCAAGTCGCTTAGGAAATACGGTGGCAAAACAGGGAAATAGATGGAATCAGCCCCAGCATTTT.

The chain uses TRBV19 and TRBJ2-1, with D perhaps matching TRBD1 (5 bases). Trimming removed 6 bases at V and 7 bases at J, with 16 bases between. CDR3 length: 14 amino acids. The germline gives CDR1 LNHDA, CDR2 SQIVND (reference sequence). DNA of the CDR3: TGTGCCAGTAGCCCTCAGGGTACTACGAATGAGCAGTTCTTC. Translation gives CASSPQGTTNEQFF.

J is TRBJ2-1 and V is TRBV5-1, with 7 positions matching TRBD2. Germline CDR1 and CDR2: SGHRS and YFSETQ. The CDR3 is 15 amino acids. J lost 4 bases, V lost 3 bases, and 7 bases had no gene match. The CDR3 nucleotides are TGCGCCAGCAGCTCGGGAGGCCTCCTATACAATGAGCAGTTCTTC. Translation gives CASSSGGLLYNEQFF.